What follows are 27 T cell receptor beta chains derived from one specimen sequenced in a study of blood T cells in healthy people across ages. A J-beta primer mix and a sample-barcoded 5' primer were used in a second PCR of about 7 to 11 cycles. TCRdb itself ran the 5' RACE reads through MiXCR, one entry per CDR3 protein. The table lists 1,500,000 or so distinct CDR3 sequences, 35% to 45% of them singletons. Input material: blood. These receptors all come from a woman aged 18-29 years in good health.

The genes are TRBV27 and TRBJ1-5, with D perhaps matching TRBD1 (6 bases). Germline V gene data show CDR1 as MNHEY and CDR2 as SMNVEV (reference sequence). V lost 2 bases, J lost 7 bases, and 12 bases lay in between. The CDR3 is 14 residues long. CDR3 DNA: TGTGCCAGCAGTTTAGGCAGGGGTGACCAGCCCCAGCATTTT. Translated, it gives CASSLGRGDQPQHF.

CDR3: CASSKATRGRVDEQFF. The CDR3 DNA is TGTGCCAGCAGCAAAGCAACCCGGGGGAGGGTCGATGAGCAGTTCTTC. This rearrangement joins TRBV21-1 to TRBJ2-1; TRBD2 was called by the table and not checked on the DNA. TRBV21-1 is reported as a pseudogene. This CDR3 has 16 residues.

The table lists this clonotype with a few counts. The V gene is TRBV20-1, the J gene TRBJ2-1; D might be TRBD1 (6 bases). Looked up from germline, CDR1 is DFQATT and CDR2 is SNEGSKA (reference sequence). The CDR3 spans 13 residues. The CDR3 DNA follows: TGCAGGGGCTCGACAGGACGCTACAATGAGCAGTTCTTC. Translating gives CRGSTGRYNEQFF.

V and J are TRBV15 and TRBJ1-1, with D uncertain. CDR1 is LNHNV and CDR2 is YYDKDF in the germline V gene (reference sequence). Deletions cut 0 bases from V and 7 bases from J, with 12 bases between. This CDR3 has 14 amino acids. CDR3: CATSREDQLGEAFF. In DNA form, the CDR3 reads TGTGCCACCAGCAGAGAGGATCAGCTAGGTGAAGCTTTCTTT.

The chain links TRBV14 to TRBJ2-7; 8 bases agree with TRBD2. The germline V gene has CDR1 SGHDN and CDR2 FVKESK. V trimming: 4 bases; J trimming: 4 bases; junction bases outside the gene matches: 6. The CDR3 contains 14 residues. CDR3 nucleotides: TGTGCCAGCAGCCCCACGGGACTAGGGTACGAGCAGTACTTC. Protein: CASSPTGLGYEQYF.

The CDR3 nucleotides are TGTGCCAGCAGTGAACTAAGGACAGCCGGGACAGAGACCCAGTACTTC. Amino acids: CASSELRTAGTETQYF. This chain uses TRBV25-1 with TRBJ2-7; D is possibly TRBD1 (6 bases). With the DNA end fitting TRBJ2-5 better, the J assignment may be wrong. The CDR3 is 16 residues long. Germline assignment: CDR1 MGHDK and CDR2 SYGVNS.

The gene calls are TRBV29-1 and TRBJ2-1, with D tentatively TRBD2 (5 bases). With 4 bases removed from V and 3 bases from J, the gap between germline ends came to 7 bases. Germline assignment: CDR1 SQVTM and CDR2 ANQGSEA. The CDR3 loop spans 12 amino acids. The DNA for the CDR3 is TGCAGCGTTGGCACTAGCTACAATGAGCAGTTCTTC. It encodes CSVGTSYNEQFF.

This clonotype occurred a few times. J is TRBJ1-2 and V is TRBV7-2; tentative D call: TRBD1 (6 bases). Germline CDR1 and CDR2: SGHTA and FQGNSA. The CDR3 covers 15 residues. Trimming left V 5 bases short and J 3 bases short, with 16 bases between. Here the CDR3 reads CASSDTTGSYYGYTF. The CDR3 nucleotides read TGTGCCAGCAGCGACACCACAGGGTCTTACTATGGCTACACCTTC.

This clonotype was found a few times. This chain connects TRBV2 to TRBJ2-7; TRBD2 matches at 9 bases. With V trimmed by 8 bases and J by 7 bases, 9 bases remained unmatched. The CDR3 has 13 amino acids. The germline gives CDR1 SNHLY, CDR2 FYNNEI. The CDR3 sequence: CASSLAGAGEQYF. The CDR3 region has the DNA TGTGCCAGCTCATTAGCGGGAGCTGGAGAGCAGTACTTC.

This clonotype appeared a few times. The chain combines TRBV3-1 with TRBJ2-3, with TRBD2 as a possible D gene (6 bases). Germline V gene data show CDR1 as LGHDT and CDR2 as YNNKEL (reference sequence). This CDR3 is 14 amino acids long. Trimming left V 0 bases short and J 6 bases short, with 10 bases between. CDR3 coding DNA: TGTGCCAGCAGCCAAGAGGCGGGGCCGGATACGCAGTATTTT. Translation: CASSQEAGPDTQYF.

J is TRBJ1-1 and V is TRBV6-6; D is perhaps TRBD1 (6 bases). The CDR3 length is 14 residues. Trimming pared 3 bases from V and 5 bases from J, leaving 13 bases between. In germline, CDR1 is MNHNY, CDR2 SVGAGI (reference sequence). The CDR3 protein is CASSYGQGGTEAFF. The CDR3 DNA reads TGTGCCAGCAGTTATGGGCAAGGGGGTACTGAAGCTTTCTTT.

The V call is TRBV6-2 or TRBV6-3, the J call TRBJ1-1; D is perhaps TRBD1 (5 bases). The CDR3 is 15 residues long. The germline V gene encodes CDR1 MNHEY and CDR2 SVGEGT. V shed 6 bases and J shed 1 base, with 15 bases lying between them. CDR3 in amino acids: CASSIRGQPNTEAFF. Here the CDR3 DNA reads TGTGCCAGCAGCATACGTGGACAACCGAACACTGAAGCTTTCTTT.

The gene calls are TRBV6-2 or TRBV6-3 and TRBJ2-3; D is undetermined. The CDR3 runs 14 residues. V lost 8 bases to trimming and J lost 5 bases, with 17 bases between them. Germline V gives CDR1 MNHEY, CDR2 SVGEGT. Written as DNA, the CDR3 is TGTGCCAGCTGTTCTGACCTCCGAGGAGATACGCAGTATTTT. It specifies CASCSDLRGDTQYF.

The chain joins TRBV6-6 to TRBJ1-1; D possibly corresponds to TRBD1 (5 bases). V was pared by 5 bases and J by 1 base, with 14 bases between. From germline, CDR1 is MNHNY and CDR2 SVGAGI (reference sequence). This CDR3 has 15 residues. CDR3 protein: CASSNYRRENTEAFF. Written as DNA, the CDR3 is TGTGCCAGCAGTAATTACAGGAGAGAGAACACTGAAGCTTTCTTT.

This clonotype was seen only a few times. V is TRBV2 and J is TRBJ1-5; weak D call: TRBD1 (6 bases). Trimming pared 5 bases from V and 5 bases from J, leaving 13 bases between. Germline V gives CDR1 SNHLY, CDR2 FYNNEI. CDR3 length equals 14 residues. CDR3 amino acids: CASSTGRGHQPQHF. CDR3 DNA sequence: TGTGCCAGCAGTACCGGCAGGGGACATCAGCCCCAGCATTTT.

The chain uses TRBV10-3 and TRBJ1-5, with D possibly being TRBD1 (5 bases). V was cut by 4 bases and J by 3 bases, with 13 bases left in between. Germline V gives CDR1 ENHRY, CDR2 SYGVKD. CDR3 length: 15 amino acids. In DNA form, the CDR3 reads TGTGCCATCAGTGGGGAAGGGGACCCCAATCAGCCCCAGCATTTT. Encoded protein: CAISGEGDPNQPQHF.

This sequence joins TRBV10-3 and TRBJ2-3; 9 bases map to TRBD2. Germline V lookup: CDR1 ENHRY, CDR2 SYGVKD. The CDR3 is 15 amino acids. V shed 5 bases, J shed 1 base, and the junction held 4 bases outside the gene matches. The CDR3 sequence is CAISISSGGTDTQYF. CDR3 nucleotide sequence: TGTGCCATCAGTATCTCTAGCGGGGGCACAGATACGCAGTATTTT.

This clonotype was picked up many times. The rearrangement joins TRBV28 to TRBJ2-1; TRBD1 might be the D (5 bases). Per the germline V gene, CDR1 is MDHEN and CDR2 is SYDVKM. The CDR3 sequence is 14 residues long. Deletions cut 3 bases from V and 4 bases from J, with 10 bases between. In DNA form, the CDR3 reads TGTGCCAGCAGTTTTACAAGGACATACAATGAGCAGTTCTTC. It translates to CASSFTRTYNEQFF.

V gene TRBV6-5 combines with J gene TRBJ1-1; TRBD1 aligns across 11 bases. Trimming removed 1 base from V and 5 bases from J; junction bases left unmatched: 3. Germline-derived CDR1 and CDR2 are MNHEY and SVGAGI. The CDR3 contains 15 residues. CDR3 region: CASSYYGTGGTEAFF. The CDR3 DNA follows: TGTGCCAGCAGTTACTACGGGACAGGGGGTACTGAAGCTTTCTTT.

V and J are TRBV4-1 and TRBJ2-1; perhaps TRBD2 as D (5 bases). There are 12 residues in the CDR3. The V end lost 1 base, the J end lost 13 bases, and 11 bases lay between the germline ends. Germline CDR1 is MGHRA and CDR2 is YSYEKL. The CDR3 nucleotides read TGCGCCAGCAGCCAAGCAGGCGGGCTTCAGTTCTTC. It specifies CASSQAGGLQFF.

This sequence joins TRBV30 and TRBJ1-1, with D hard to call. This CDR3 is built from 14 residues. Germline V gives CDR1 GTSNPN, CDR2 SVGIG (reference sequence). Deletions cut 2 bases from V and 4 bases from J, with 14 bases between. The CDR3 coding sequence is TGTGCCTGGAGTCTTTGGGCAAGGCCCACTGAAGCTTTCTTT. This codes for CAWSLWARPTEAFF.

This clonotype was counted only a few times. The rearrangement joins TRBV6-6 to TRBJ2-7; tentative D call: TRBD1 (5 bases). Trimming took 6 bases from V and 0 from J, leaving 15 bases between them. The CDR3 extends over 15 amino acids. CDR1 and CDR2 (germline): MNHNY, SVGAGI (reference sequence). CDR3 in DNA: TGTGCCAGCAGCCTTACAGGCCCTAGCTCCTACGAGCAGTACTTC. Amino acid sequence: CASSLTGPSSYEQYF.

This clonotype has only a few counts. V usage is TRBV27 and J usage is TRBJ1-6, with 7 bases matching TRBD1. This CDR3 has 16 residues. CDR1 is MNHEY and CDR2 is SMNVEV in the germline V gene (reference sequence). Germline trimming cut 3 bases from V and 6 bases from J; bases unmatched to any gene: 8. The CDR3 nucleotides are TGTGCCAGCAGTTTTCGACAGGGTCCTATTAATTCACCCCTCCACTTT. Residues: CASSFRQGPINSPLHF.

This clonotype appeared many times. The CDR3 coding sequence is TGCAGCGTTGAGAGGATCGTAGATACGCAGTATTTT. It is translated as CSVERIVDTQYF. V and J are TRBV29-1 and TRBJ2-3; no clear D. Germline CDR1 is SQVTM and CDR2 is ANQGSEA. The ends were cut back, 3 bases at V and 5 bases at J, with 9 bases in the middle. The CDR3 sequence is 12 residues long.

This chain connects TRBV24-1 to TRBJ2-7; D is tentatively TRBD1 or TRBD2 (5 bases each). The length of the CDR3 is 13 residues. Trimming pared 2 bases from V and 7 bases from J, leaving 11 bases between. Germline lookup yields CDR1 KGHDR and CDR2 SFDVKD. In nucleotides, the CDR3 is TGTGCCACCAGTGATTCGGGACGAAATGAGCAGTACTTC. Protein product: CATSDSGRNEQYF.

This clonotype occurred many times. The chain has TRBV7-2 and TRBJ2-1; D is perhaps TRBD1 (6 bases). V gave up 3 bases and J gave up 9 bases, with 12 bases separating them. Per germline, CDR1 SGHTA and CDR2 FQGNSA. This CDR3 is 13 amino acids long. Here the CDR3 DNA reads TGTGCCAGCAGCTTCCCAGGGGTTACTGAGCAGTTCTTC. Its translation is CASSFPGVTEQFF.

This chain uses TRBV6-2 or TRBV6-3 with TRBJ2-1, with D perhaps assigned TRBD1 or TRBD2 (5 bases each). Trimming took off 2 bases at V and 15 bases at J, with 14 bases between the two ends. In germline, CDR1 is MNHEY, CDR2 SVGEGT. The CDR3 runs 12 residues. In DNA form, the CDR3 reads TGTGCCAGCAGTTACCTTAACCGGGACCGGTTCTTC. Translated, it gives CASSYLNRDRFF.